Below are 31 T cell receptor beta chains sequenced from a single sample in a study of T cell repertoires in cytomegalovirus infection. Their antigens remain unidentified. TCRdb independently ran MiXCR on the reads; one entry per CDR3 protein. The sample records 300,000 or so distinct CDR3 sequences, about 25% being singletons. This material consisted of cultured PBMCs, taken from culture after CMV antigen stimulation. The source of these receptors is a human donor in good health (CMV status not recorded). Some clones in this sample may be carry-over from other donors' samples.

This clonotype was observed a few times. The chain links TRBV28 to TRBJ1-5; TRBD1 matches at 7 bases. V lost 3 bases to trimming and J lost 7 bases; unmatched junction nucleotides: 12. CDR3 length: 16 amino acids. From germline, CDR1 is MDHEN and CDR2 SYDVKM. CDR3 sequence: CASSFSGTAGVQPQHF. As DNA, the CDR3 is TGTGCCAGCAGTTTTTCCGGGACAGCCGGTGTCCAGCCCCAGCATTTT.

The rearrangement links TRBV28 to TRBJ1-3, with 7 bases lining up with TRBD1. With V trimmed by 5 bases and J by 1 base, 5 bases remained unmatched. In germline, CDR1 is MDHEN, CDR2 SYDVKM. The CDR3 runs to 15 residues. CDR3 sequence (DNA): TGTGCCAGCAGTCATGGGACAGCTTCTGGAAACACCATATATTTT. Encoded protein: CASSHGTASGNTIYF. The full variable domain, with the rest looked up from reference TRBV28 and TRBJ1-3, is DVKVTQSSRYLVKRTGEKVFLECVQDMDHENMFWYRQDPGLGLRLIYFSYDVKMKEKGDIPEGYSVSREKKERFSLILESASTNQTSMYLCASSHGTASGNTIYFGEGSWLTVV.

A single count supports this clonotype. V is TRBV6-2 or TRBV6-3 and J is TRBJ2-5; 9 nucleotides line up with TRBD2. Trimming removed 6 bases from V and 3 bases from J; junction bases left unmatched: 11. CDR3 length: 16 residues. Germline values: CDR1 MNHEY, CDR2 SVGEGT. CDR3: CASSRGGAYGEETQYF. CDR3 nucleotides: TGTGCCAGCAGCCGCGGGGGGGCGTATGGGGAAGAGACCCAGTACTTC.

This clonotype was detected only once. The chain has TRBV2 and TRBJ2-7; the match to TRBD1 covers 8 bases. The CDR3 length is 12 residues. The germline V gene has CDR1 SNHLY and CDR2 FYNNEI. After removal of 7 bases from V and 9 bases from J, the junction contained 8 bases not matched to a gene. In nucleotides, the CDR3 is TGTGCCAGCATCGGACAGGGCACGGGGCAGTACTTC. Translated: CASIGQGTGQYF.

This clonotype has at least ten counts. The V gene is TRBV7-8, the J gene TRBJ1-6; D uncertain. The CDR3 is made up of 15 amino acids. V was cut by 1 base and J by 7 bases, with 11 bases left in between. The V gene's germline CDR1 is SGHVS and CDR2 FQNEAQ. CDR3 loop: CASSLVAVSNSPLHF. The CDR3, as DNA: TGTGCCAGCAGCTTAGTAGCCGTGTCAAATTCACCCCTCCACTTT.

Many counts were recorded for this clonotype. V gene TRBV12-3 or TRBV12-4 combines with J gene TRBJ2-3, with TRBD1 matching over 8 bases. J gave up 4 bases and V 3 bases, and 3 bases lay outside the gene matches. The CDR3 has 14 amino acids. In nucleotides, the CDR3 is TGTGCCAGCAGTTTGGGACAGGTCCCAGATACGCAGTATTTT. This sequence encodes CASSLGQVPDTQYF.

The chain has TRBV27 and TRBJ1-5; 7 bases are shared with TRBD1. The CDR3 extends over 14 amino acids. From germline, CDR1 is MNHEY and CDR2 SMNVEV (reference sequence). The V and J ends lost 3 bases and 7 bases, in that order; junction bases with no gene match: 6. The CDR3 sequence is CASSFAGGRQPQHF. The CDR3 region has the DNA TGTGCCAGCAGTTTCGCAGGGGGGCGCCAGCCCCAGCATTTT.

This clonotype came up a few times. The genes are TRBV28 and TRBJ2-7, with D perhaps TRBD2 (5 bases). The length of the CDR3 is 15 residues. The germline gives CDR1 MDHEN, CDR2 SYDVKM. V was clipped by 4 bases and J by 4 bases, with 17 bases between them. CDR3 loop: CASSSPGPRGYEQYF. For the CDR3, the DNA is TGTGCCAGCAGTTCCCCCGGGCCCCGGGGATACGAGCAGTACTTC.

In this sample, this clonotype turned up many times. The chain combines TRBV7-2 with TRBJ2-5; 11 nucleotides align to TRBD2. Germline V CDR1 and CDR2: SGHTA, FQGNSA. J gave up 5 bases and V 2 bases, and 7 bases lay outside the gene matches. This CDR3 contains 16 residues. CDR3: CASSLWGLAGGETQYF. DNA of the CDR3: TGTGCCAGCAGCTTATGGGGTCTAGCGGGAGGTGAGACCCAGTACTTC.

This clonotype came up a few times. This chain joins TRBV10-3 and TRBJ1-1; D unclear. This CDR3 is built from 14 residues. CDR1 and CDR2 (germline): ENHRY, SYGVKD. V was cut by 6 bases and J by 6 bases, with 17 bases left in between. CDR3: CAIREPRGGSEAFF. The CDR3 nucleotides read TGTGCCATCAGGGAGCCCCGGGGTGGATCTGAAGCTTTCTTT.

The chain links TRBV5-1 to TRBJ2-3, with D hard to call. The CDR3 runs to 14 residues. Germline V gene lookup returns CDR1 SGHRS and CDR2 YFSETQ. Trimming stripped 2 bases from V and 4 bases from J, with 11 bases between. In DNA form, the CDR3 reads TGCGCCAGCAGCTTTGGTCCGACGGCAGATACGCAGTATTTT. It encodes CASSFGPTADTQYF.

In its sample, this clonotype was seen a few times. The chain uses TRBV7-2 and TRBJ2-7; TRBD1 is a possible D gene (5 bases). V was shortened by 5 bases and J by 4 bases, with 15 bases between the two germline ends. CDR3 length equals 14 residues. The germline V gene encodes CDR1 SGHTA and CDR2 FQGNSA. The CDR3 nucleotides are TGTGCCAGCAGCCAACAGGCTGGTTCATACGAGCAGTACTTC. It yields the protein CASSQQAGSYEQYF.

The rearrangement links TRBV28 to TRBJ1-6; D not certain. V was cut by 2 bases and J by 4 bases, with 6 bases left in between. The V gene's germline CDR1 is MDHEN and CDR2 SYDVKM. The CDR3 has 14 amino acids. The CDR3 region has the DNA TGTGCCAGCAGTTTAACCCGGTATAATTCACCCCTCCACTTT. It specifies CASSLTRYNSPLHF.

This clonotype was found a few times. V usage is TRBV19 and J usage is TRBJ1-1, with D unresolved. Between the trimmed V and J ends, which lost 5 bases and 0 bases, there was a span of 10 bases. CDR1 and CDR2 from the germline V gene are LNHDA and SQIVND (reference sequence). There are 14 residues in the CDR3. CDR3 loop: CASSFQLLNTEAFF. In DNA, the CDR3 is TGTGCCAGTAGTTTCCAGTTGCTGAACACTGAAGCTTTCTTT. The full variable domain, rest sourced from reference TRBV19 and TRBJ1-1, is DGGITQSPKYLFRKEGQNVTLSCEQNLNHDAMYWYRQDPGQGLRLIYYSQIVNDFQKGDIAEGYSVSREKKESFPLTVTSAQKNPTAFYLCASSFQLLNTEAFFGQGTRLTVV.

This chain joins TRBV19 and TRBJ2-5, with 7 nucleotides matching TRBD1. Unmatched junction bases numbered 5, after V lost 6 bases and J lost 4 bases. Germline lookup yields CDR1 LNHDA and CDR2 SQIVND (reference sequence). The CDR3 covers 13 residues. CDR3 amino acids: CASRKGQVETQYF. The CDR3 coding sequence is TGTGCCAGTAGAAAAGGACAGGTAGAGACCCAGTACTTC. Looking up the rest from reference TRBV19 and TRBJ2-5 gives the full variable domain: DGGITQSPKYLFRKEGQNVTLSCEQNLNHDAMYWYRQDPGQGLRLIYYSQIVNDFQKGDIAEGYSVSREKKESFPLTVTSAQKNPTAFYLCASRKGQVETQYFGPGTRLLVL.

This clonotype was detected only a few times. The V call is TRBV27, the J call TRBJ2-3, with D maybe TRBD2 (5 bases). Germline V gene sequence: CDR1 MNHEY, CDR2 SMNVEV (reference sequence). This CDR3 has 19 residues. V was clipped by 1 base and J by 6 bases, with 26 bases between them. The CDR3, as DNA: TGTGCCAGCAGTTTATATTTTATAGGCGCGGGCGGCGACGGGGATACGCAGTATTTT. Amino acid sequence: CASSLYFIGAGGDGDTQYF.

This clonotype appeared a few times. This chain links TRBV7-2 with TRBJ2-3, with 7 positions matching TRBD2. The CDR3 consists of 14 residues. Trimming cost V 0 bases and J 10 bases; bases outside gene matches: 7. Germline assignment: CDR1 SGHTA and CDR2 FQGNSA. CDR3: CASSLAQLGGAQYF. The CDR3 bases are TGTGCCAGCAGCTTAGCCCAACTGGGGGGGGCGCAGTATTTT. Based on the CDR3 plus reference TRBV7-2 and TRBJ2-3, the full variable domain is GAGVSQSPSNKVTEKGKDVELRCDPISGHTALYWYRQSLGQGLEFLIYFQGNSAPDKSGLPSDRFSAERTGGSVSTLTIQRTQQEDSAVYLCASSLAQLGGAQYFGPGTRLTVL.

This clonotype has only one observation. J is TRBJ2-1 and V is TRBV4-3; D not certain. This CDR3 contains 13 residues. The germline V gene has CDR1 LGHNA and CDR2 YSLEER. V lost 0 bases and J 9 bases, leaving 9 bases between the germline ends. CDR3 protein: CASSQEGYAEQFF. The CDR3, as DNA: TGCGCCAGCAGCCAAGAAGGTTATGCTGAGCAGTTCTTC.

This clonotype has more than one count but fewer than ten. The V call is TRBV4-1, the J call TRBJ2-2; TRBD1 or TRBD2 may be the D gene (5 bases each). The CDR3 consists of 16 residues. Germline V gives CDR1 MGHRA, CDR2 YSYEKL. V lost 4 bases and J 3 bases, leaving 15 bases between the germline ends. In nucleotides, the CDR3 is TGCGCCAGCAGCCCCTTGGGGGAAAGGGACACCGGGGAGCTGTTTTTT. Translated, it gives CASSPLGERDTGELFF.

This chain links TRBV6-2 or TRBV6-3 with TRBJ1-1, with D unresolved. The CDR3 runs to 14 residues. CDR1 and CDR2 from the germline V gene are MNHEY and SVGEGT. The V gene lost 3 bases and the J gene lost 5 bases, with 13 bases spanning the gap. CDR3 amino acids: CASSYVGLRTEAFF. The CDR3 DNA follows: TGTGCCAGCAGTTATGTGGGCTTAAGGACTGAAGCTTTCTTT.

This clonotype was counted a few times. The chain carries TRBV7-9 and TRBJ1-5, with D unresolved. This CDR3 spans 13 amino acids. The germline gives CDR1 SEHNR, CDR2 FQNEAQ (reference sequence). V lost 5 bases, J lost 6 bases, and 11 bases lay in between. The CDR3 here is CASSPGGGQPQHF. Written as DNA, the CDR3 is TGTGCCAGCAGCCCAGGCGGAGGTCAGCCCCAGCATTTT.

Only a few counts were recorded for this clonotype. The rearrangement links TRBV11-1 to TRBJ2-1; 7 nucleotides match TRBD1. This CDR3 contains 13 residues. Germline CDR1 SGHAT, CDR2 FQDESV (reference sequence). The J segment lost 9 bases and the V segment lost 5 bases, leaving 7 bases of the junction unmatched. CDR3 nucleotide sequence: TGTGCCAGCAGCCCTACAGGGGTTGGTGAGCAGTTCTTC. This gives the protein CASSPTGVGEQFF.

The rearrangement uses TRBV11-2 and TRBJ2-4; D gene ambiguous. Looked up from germline, CDR1 is SGHAT and CDR2 is FQNNGV. V dropped 3 bases and J dropped 11 bases, with 17 bases sitting between them. This CDR3 has 14 amino acids. CDR3 amino acids: CASSFRSFSELQYF. CDR3 nucleotide sequence: TGTGCCAGCAGCTTTAGGTCGTTTTCCGAACTTCAGTACTTC.

This chain joins TRBV4-1 and TRBJ2-2; 12 bases map to TRBD1. CDR1 is MGHRA and CDR2 is YSYEKL in the germline V gene. The CDR3 is 15 amino acids. V shed 4 bases, J shed 5 bases, and the junction held 2 bases outside the gene matches. The CDR3 bases are TGCGCCAGCAGCCGGGACAGGGGGCGAACCGGGGAGCTGTTTTTT. Its protein is CASSRDRGRTGELFF.

This rearrangement joins TRBV7-4 to TRBJ2-3, with TRBD1 as a possible D gene (6 bases). The CDR3 covers 14 residues. V was trimmed by 4 bases and J by 4 bases, leaving 12 bases between them. Germline assignment: CDR1 SGHVT and CDR2 SQSDAQ. The CDR3 reads CASSYQQGADTQYF. CDR3 sequence (DNA): TGTGCCAGCAGCTACCAACAGGGAGCAGATACGCAGTATTTT.

This clonotype appeared a few times. V usage is TRBV7-9 and J usage is TRBJ1-1; D is uncertain. Germline CDR1 SEHNR, CDR2 FQNEAQ (reference sequence). V lost 4 bases, J lost 1 base, and 16 bases lay in between. The CDR3 runs to 16 residues. The CDR3 reads CASSSQNTDKNTEAFF. The DNA of the CDR3 is TGTGCCAGCAGCTCCCAGAACACGGATAAGAACACTGAAGCTTTCTTT.

The chain carries TRBV30 and TRBJ1-2, with 7 bases identical to TRBD1. The CDR3 contains 17 residues. V dropped 0 bases and J dropped 8; count of bases not matched to a gene: 18. Looked up from germline, CDR1 is GTSNPN and CDR2 is SVGIG (reference sequence). For the CDR3, the DNA is TGTGCCTGGAGTGTCTACAGCGACAGGGTTGTTATGTACGGCTACACCTTC. Amino acid sequence: CAWSVYSDRVVMYGYTF.

This chain links TRBV6-4 with TRBJ2-1; D is unclear. V was clipped by 6 bases and J by 0 bases, with 12 bases between them. The CDR3 loop spans 15 amino acids. CDR1 and CDR2 from the germline V gene are MRHNA and SNTAGT. The chain's CDR3 is CASSAARSSYNEQFF. CDR3 DNA sequence: TGTGCCAGCAGCGCTGCCCGTAGCTCCTACAATGAGCAGTTCTTC.

The gene calls are TRBV20-1 and TRBJ2-3; maybe TRBD1 (6 bases). V dropped 5 bases and J dropped 1 base, with 16 bases sitting between them. The CDR3 totals 15 residues. Looked up from germline, CDR1 is DFQATT and CDR2 is SNEGSKA (reference sequence). The CDR3 sequence is CSAEQGLGGTDTQYF. DNA for the CDR3: TGCAGTGCTGAACAGGGATTAGGAGGCACAGATACGCAGTATTTT.

V is TRBV6-6 and J is TRBJ2-7; D uncertain. Germline assignment: CDR1 MNHNY and CDR2 SVGAGI (reference sequence). Trimming stripped 2 bases from V and 0 bases from J, with 5 bases between. The CDR3 runs to 13 residues. The CDR3 bases are TGTGCCAGCAGTTACCAGATCTCCTACGAGCAGTACTTC. Translating gives CASSYQISYEQYF.

This clonotype was counted a few times. V and J are TRBV20-1 and TRBJ2-7; 10 nucleotides agree with TRBD2. CDR3 length: 15 amino acids. J lost 5 bases, V lost 3 bases, and 10 bases had no gene match. Germline V gene lookup returns CDR1 DFQATT and CDR2 SNEGSKA (reference sequence). The CDR3 is CSARGAGGFLNEQYF. CDR3 in DNA: TGCAGTGCTAGGGGAGCGGGAGGGTTTCTGAACGAGCAGTACTTC.